The 5 T cell receptor beta chains given below trace back to one sample, sequenced in a study of OX40 agonist ivuxolimab in advanced cancers. The repertoire was sequenced with immunoSEQ multiplex PCR; TCRdb's copy has only in-frame clones and lacks some. There are approximately 61,000 clones in the sample; approximately 91% occur only once, and more than 15% lies in the top ten. This specimen was CD4+ or CD8+ T cells sorted from blood, taken in a trial of the OX40 agonist ivuxolimab. The receptors stem from an adult with an advanced solid tumor such as melanoma, head and neck, liver or kidney cancer.

This clone is a singleton in its sample. V is TRBV27 and J is TRBJ2-7; D is ambiguous. V dropped 6 bases and J dropped 2 bases, with 8 bases sitting between them. CDR1 MNHEY and CDR2 SMNVEV come from the germline V gene (reference sequence). The CDR3 extends over 12 amino acids. CDR3 in amino acids: CASRDETYEQYF. The CDR3, as DNA: TGTGCCAGCAGGGACGAAACCTACGAGCAGTACTTC.

The V and J genes are TRBV4-2 and TRBJ2-7, with 7 positions matching TRBD2. The J segment lost 0 bases and the V segment lost 0 bases, leaving 8 bases of the junction unmatched. The CDR3 covers 17 residues. Germline-derived CDR1 and CDR2 are LGHNA and YNFKEQ. This CDR3 reads CASSQDLLAPGSYEQYF. CDR3 sequence (DNA): TGTGCCAGCAGCCAAGATCTACTAGCGCCGGGCTCCTACGAGCAGTACTTC.

V usage is TRBV11-2 and J usage is TRBJ2-7; D gene unclear. The CDR3 is made up of 11 amino acids. CDR1 SGHAT and CDR2 FQNNGV come from the germline V gene. V was clipped by 3 bases and J by 6 bases, with 6 bases between them. The DNA for the CDR3 is TGTGCCAGCAGCTTCCTCTCCGAGCAGTACTTC. As protein: CASSFLSEQYF.

The rearrangement uses TRBV19 and TRBJ1-3; perhaps TRBD1 as D (5 bases). Trimming left V 3 bases short and J 0 bases short, with 12 bases between. The CDR3 is 16 amino acids. Germline assignment: CDR1 LNHDA and CDR2 SQIVND (reference sequence). In DNA form, the CDR3 reads TGTGCCAGTAGTATTTACGGGACCAACTCTGGAAACACCATATATTTT. Translating it yields CASSIYGTNSGNTIYF.

The V gene is TRBV28, the J gene TRBJ2-3, with D possibly being TRBD1 (5 bases). V lost 1 base, J lost 8 bases, and 13 bases lay in between. The CDR3 length is 14 residues. CDR1 is MDHEN and CDR2 is SYDVKM in the germline V gene. The CDR3 DNA is TGTGCCAGCAGTTTATCGCCTAGGGGAAGTACGCAGTATTTT. It translates to CASSLSPRGSTQYF.